One sample yielded the 15 T cell receptor beta chains listed below, sequenced in a study of CD8 T cells in ankylosing spondylitis. TCRdb redid the calling of the 5' RACE reads with MiXCR, one entry per CDR3 protein. Of 200,000 to 300,000 distinct CDR3 sequences listed, approximately 11% were seen once; the top ten hold 5.5% to 8%. Sequencing input: blood, either unsorted or a sorted T cell fraction (not recorded which). These receptors all come from a male donor with ankylosing spondylitis or in good health (not recorded which).

CDR3 sequence (DNA): TGTGCCAGTAGTCTAAACGGAGGCCTTGAGCAGTTCTTC. This codes for CASSLNGGLEQFF. The chain employs TRBV19 and TRBJ2-1; maybe TRBD2 (5 bases). CDR1 LNHDA and CDR2 SQIVND come from the germline V gene (reference sequence). This CDR3 region has 13 residues. V lost 5 bases, J lost 9 bases, and 14 bases lay in between.

The CDR3 loop is CASSPGMRNYGYTF. The CDR3 DNA follows: TGTGCCAGCAGTCCTGGAATGAGAAACTATGGCTACACCTTC. The chain employs TRBV12-3 or TRBV12-4 and TRBJ1-2; D remains ambiguous. V was shortened by 5 bases and J by 2 bases, with 12 bases between the two germline ends. The CDR3 runs 14 residues.

This clonotype showed up just once. This may be a read error, as it is one base from a much larger clone. CDR3 protein: CSVERTGAGALFF. The DNA for the CDR3 is TGCAGCGTTGAAAGGACAGGGGCCGGGGCGCTGTTTTTT. This chain connects TRBV29-1 to TRBJ2-2; the match to TRBD1 covers 9 bases. The CDR3 runs 13 residues. Germline CDR1 is SQVTM and CDR2 is ANQGSEA.

Many counts were recorded for this clonotype. The chain has TRBV5-1 and TRBJ2-7, with D perhaps TRBD2 (6 bases). Germline-derived CDR1 and CDR2 are SGHRS and YFSETQ. The CDR3 consists of 15 residues. The V end lost 3 bases, the J end lost 2 bases, and 15 bases lay between the germline ends. The DNA for the CDR3 is TGCGCCAGCAGCTGGTCGGGAGCCCACCCCTACGAGCAGTACTTC. Amino acids: CASSWSGAHPYEQYF.

This clonotype occurred many times. V and J are TRBV6-2 or TRBV6-3 and TRBJ2-3, with D perhaps matching TRBD1 or TRBD2 (5 bases each). This CDR3 region has 14 residues. V was clipped by 5 bases and J by 1 base, with 10 bases between them. CDR1 is MNHEY, CDR2 SVGEGT, per germline. As DNA, the CDR3 is TGTGCCAGCAGTCGGGGCCGTCGCACAGATACGCAGTATTTT. Translating it yields CASSRGRRTDTQYF.

This clonotype was recorded at least ten times. V gene TRBV5-6 combines with J gene TRBJ2-7, with no clear D. V lost 6 bases to trimming and J lost 2 bases, with 15 bases between them. Germline CDR1 and CDR2: SGHDT and YYEEEE. The CDR3 runs 14 residues. The CDR3 sequence: CASIPYSRPYEQYF. CDR3 DNA sequence: TGTGCCAGCATCCCGTACAGTAGGCCCTACGAGCAGTACTTC. Based on the CDR3 plus reference TRBV5-6 and TRBJ2-7, the full variable domain is DAGVTQSPTHLIKTRGQQVTLRCSPKSGHDTVSWYQQALGQGPQFIFQYYEEEERQRGNFPDRFSGHQFPNYSSELNVNALLLGDSALYLCASIPYSRPYEQYFGPGTRLTVT.

This clonotype was seen at least ten times. The J gene is TRBJ2-1, the V gene TRBV20-1; TRBD2 matches 12 bases. Germline lookup yields CDR1 DFQATT and CDR2 SNEGSKA (reference sequence). V lost 5 bases, J lost 8 bases, and 10 bases stayed unmatched. This CDR3 spans 15 amino acids. The CDR3 DNA reads TGCAGTGCTTGGACTAGCGGGATGGTCTTCCATGAGCAGTTCTTC. It yields the protein CSAWTSGMVFHEQFF.

This clonotype occurred many times. The chain joins TRBV5-5 to TRBJ2-1; D is possibly TRBD1 (6 bases). The ends were cut back, 5 bases at V and 7 bases at J, with 16 bases in the middle. Germline CDR1 and CDR2: SGHKS and YYEKEE (reference sequence). This CDR3 region has 14 residues. The CDR3 here is CASRPRDQGNEQFF. In DNA form, the CDR3 reads TGTGCCAGCAGACCGAGAGATCAGGGGAATGAGCAGTTCTTC.

Ten or more counts support this clonotype. The chain combines TRBV9 with TRBJ2-5; TRBD1 agrees at 9 bases. CDR3 length: 19 residues. Germline V gives CDR1 SGDLS, CDR2 YYNGEE. The junction had 20 bases not matched to a gene; V was cut back by 4 bases and J by 4 bases. The CDR3 protein is CASSTSDRGEGISRETQYF. CDR3 nucleotide sequence: TGTGCCAGCAGCACCTCGGACAGGGGAGAAGGCATTTCGAGAGAGACCCAGTACTTC.

This chain links TRBV2 with TRBJ1-3, with 7 nucleotides matching TRBD1. CDR3 length equals 15 residues. V dropped 3 bases and J dropped 1; count of bases not matched to a gene: 3. Looked up from germline, CDR1 is SNHLY and CDR2 is FYNNEI. This chain's CDR3 is CASSEKTGSGNTIYF. In DNA form, the CDR3 reads TGTGCCAGCAGTGAGAAGACAGGGTCTGGAAACACCATATATTTT.

The table lists this clonotype with a few counts. This sequence joins TRBV28 and TRBJ2-7, with 11 bases identical to TRBD1. Germline V lookup: CDR1 MDHEN, CDR2 SYDVKM. CDR3 length: 14 residues. The trim removed 7 bases at V and 6 bases at J, leaving 8 bases unmatched. The CDR3 nucleotides read TGTGCCAGCACCAGGGACAGGGGGTTCGGCGAGCAGTACTTC. It codes for CASTRDRGFGEQYF.

This clonotype has a handful of counts. CDR3 nucleotides: TGTGCCAGCAGTTGGCACACAAGCACAGATACGCAGTATTTT. This encodes CASSWHTSTDTQYF. The J gene is TRBJ2-3, the V gene TRBV28; D remains ambiguous. The germline V gene encodes CDR1 MDHEN and CDR2 SYDVKM. This CDR3 comprises 14 residues. V lost 4 bases and J 0 bases, leaving 8 bases between the germline ends.

The V call is TRBV6-1, the J call TRBJ2-1; D is possibly TRBD1 (6 bases). The V gene lost 0 bases and the J gene lost 7 bases, with 13 bases spanning the gap. The germline V gene encodes CDR1 MNHNS and CDR2 SASEGT. The CDR3 sequence is 15 residues long. In nucleotides, the CDR3 is TGTGCCAGCAGTGAAGCGTGGTACAGGGAAAATGAGCAGTTCTTC. Amino acids: CASSEAWYRENEQFF.

Many counts were recorded for this clonotype. The chain couples TRBV5-1 to TRBJ1-3, with a possible D match to TRBD1 (5 bases). The CDR3 length is 15 residues. Germline V CDR1 and CDR2: SGHRS, YFSETQ. Trimming pared 4 bases from V and 0 bases from J, leaving 11 bases between. DNA for the CDR3: TGCGCCAGCAGCGGGACGGGACCCTCTGGAAACACCATATATTTT. Its protein product is CASSGTGPSGNTIYF.

This clonotype has a count of ten or more. The chain is built from TRBV5-1 and TRBJ2-3; D remains ambiguous. V shed 5 bases and J shed 0 bases, with 13 bases lying between them. The CDR3 is made up of 15 amino acids. The germline CDR1 and CDR2 sequences are SGHRS and YFSETQ. In DNA, the CDR3 is TGCGCCAGCAGGCTCCTTAGTGGGAGCACAGATACGCAGTATTTT. Translated: CASRLLSGSTDTQYF. Supplemented by reference TRBV5-1 and TRBJ2-3, the full variable domain reads KAGVTQTPRYLIKTRGQQVTLSCSPISGHRSVSWYQQTPGQGLQFLFEYFSETQRNKGNFPGRFSGRQFSNSRSEMNVSTLELGDSALYLCASRLLSGSTDTQYFGPGTRLTVL.